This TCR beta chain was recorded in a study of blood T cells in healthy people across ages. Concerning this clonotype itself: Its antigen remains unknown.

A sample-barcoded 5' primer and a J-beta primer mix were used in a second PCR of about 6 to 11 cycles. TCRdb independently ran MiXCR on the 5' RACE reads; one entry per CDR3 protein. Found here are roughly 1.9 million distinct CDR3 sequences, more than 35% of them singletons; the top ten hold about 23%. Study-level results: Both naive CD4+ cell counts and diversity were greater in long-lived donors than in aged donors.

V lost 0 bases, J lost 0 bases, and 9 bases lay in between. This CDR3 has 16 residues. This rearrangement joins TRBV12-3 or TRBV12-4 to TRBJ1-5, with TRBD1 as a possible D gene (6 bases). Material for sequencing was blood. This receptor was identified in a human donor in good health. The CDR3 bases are TGTGCCAGCAGTTTAGCCCTAGGGGGTAGCAATCAGCCCCAGCATTTT. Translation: CASSLALGGSNQPQHF.